The 6 T cell receptor beta chains in this list originate from one sample, sequenced in a study of blood T cell repertoires in COVID-19. Sequenced by immunoSEQ multiplex PCR; TCRdb stores in-frame clones only, minus some. The data contain some 210,000 clones, 70% to 90% of them singletons. Sequenced material: PBMCs or T cells enriched from blood (not recorded which). The source of these receptors is a man aged 25-40 years with acute COVID-19.

The chain recombines TRBV24-1 with TRBJ2-1; D call uncertain. Trimming stripped 0 bases from V and 1 base from J, with 6 bases between. The CDR3 loop spans 15 amino acids. Germline V CDR1 and CDR2: KGHDR, SFDVKD. CDR3 nucleotides: TGTGCCACCAGTGATTTGAGGAGTTCCTACAATGAGCAGTTCTTC. It encodes CATSDLRSSYNEQFF.

This clone has a single count. The chain couples TRBV6-5 to TRBJ1-2; TRBD1 matches 10 bases. V dropped 6 bases and J dropped 4; count of bases not matched to a gene: 5. The germline V gene has CDR1 MNHEY and CDR2 SVGAGI. The CDR3 runs to 14 residues. The CDR3 DNA follows: TGTGCCAGCAGCTCGACAGGGGGCCTCTATGGCTACACCTTC. Translated, it gives CASSSTGGLYGYTF.

The rearrangement joins TRBV3-1 (or the pseudogene TRBV3-2) to TRBJ2-7, with 11 positions matching TRBD1. Losses at the gene ends were 3 bases for V and 2 bases for J; bases not matched to a gene: 6. CDR1 is LGHDT, CDR2 YNNKEL, per germline (reference sequence). The CDR3 loop spans 16 amino acids. DNA for the CDR3: TGTGCCAGCAGCCAGGGCGGGACAGGGGGTCCCTACGAGCAGTACTTC. Protein sequence: CASSQGGTGGPYEQYF.

This clone was observed a handful of times. The chain couples TRBV2 to TRBJ2-7; D might be TRBD1 (6 bases). This CDR3 comprises 14 residues. Per the germline V gene, CDR1 is SNHLY and CDR2 is FYNNEI. With 3 bases removed from V and 0 bases from J, the gap between germline ends came to 9 bases. The CDR3 DNA reads TGTGCCAGCAGTGAGGACAGAAGCTCCTACGAGCAGTACTTC. Translating gives CASSEDRSSYEQYF.

The V and J genes are TRBV7-9 and TRBJ2-5, with D possibly matching TRBD1 (6 bases). In germline, CDR1 is SEHNR, CDR2 FQNEAQ (reference sequence). V was pared by 5 bases and J by 4 bases, with 20 bases between. The length of the CDR3 is 16 residues. CDR3: CASSIGQLGGSETQYF. CDR3 coding DNA: TGTGCCAGCAGCATAGGACAGCTCGGTGGGTCAGAGACCCAGTACTTC.

This chain joins TRBV27 and TRBJ2-1; possible D gene TRBD1, 6 bases. The CDR3 spans 15 residues. Germline lookup yields CDR1 MNHEY and CDR2 SMNVEV (reference sequence). Trimming shortened V by 2 bases and J by 7 bases, and 15 bases separated the two germline ends. This chain's CDR3 is CASSLGGPGWNEQFF. CDR3 DNA: TGTGCCAGCAGTTTAGGGGGCCCAGGGTGGAATGAGCAGTTCTTC.